The next 28 T cell receptor beta chains were all read from a single sample in a study of beta chain features in type 1 diabetes. Study-wide results and caveats: Shortening of TCRB CDR3s, moderate but significant, appeared in all four CD4+ subsets of Type 1 diabetes patients.

The antigens of these receptors remain unknown. Expressed TCRB transcripts were sequenced after all isolated RNA was converted to cDNA. Only in-frame clones appear in the TCRdb table, and some are missing; sequencing was by immunoSEQ multiplex PCR. Of hundreds of thousands of clones listed, about a tenth are singletons. Sequencing input: central memory CD4+ T cells from blood. The origin of the receptors is a man under 40 with type 1 diabetes.

A few counts support this clone. The chain combines TRBV4-2 with TRBJ2-7; 11 positions match TRBD2. The germline gives CDR1 LGHNA, CDR2 YNFKEQ. CDR3 length: 17 amino acids. The V gene end was trimmed by 1 base and the J gene end by 0 bases; junction bases not matched to a gene: 5. CDR3 nucleotides: TGTGCCAGCAGCCAAGTCCCCGGGACTAGCGGCTCCTACGAGCAGTACTTC. It specifies CASSQVPGTSGSYEQYF.

The chain couples TRBV19 to TRBJ2-2, with D perhaps matching TRBD1 (6 bases). This CDR3 has 13 residues. The germline V and J ends were trimmed by 5 bases and 5 bases, with 9 bases remaining between them. CDR1 is LNHDA, CDR2 SQIVND, per germline (reference sequence). CDR3 sequence: CASSPQGTGELFF. The CDR3 nucleotides read TGTGCCAGTAGTCCCCAGGGGACCGGGGAGCTGTTTTTT.

This clone was seen more than once but under ten times. The genes are TRBV5-6 and TRBJ2-1, with 7 bases matching TRBD1. The CDR3 consists of 15 residues. Germline V gives CDR1 SGHDT, CDR2 YYEEEE. Germline trimming cut 0 bases from V and 7 bases from J; bases unmatched to any gene: 7. CDR3 sequence (DNA): TGTGCCAGCAGCTTGGAGACAGGGAACACTAATGAGCAGTTCTTC. It encodes CASSLETGNTNEQFF.

J is TRBJ1-4 and V is TRBV29-1, with D tentatively TRBD1 (5 bases). The germline CDR1 and CDR2 sequences are SQVTM and ANQGSEA. V shed 2 bases and J shed 7 bases, with 20 bases lying between them. This CDR3 comprises 16 residues. For the CDR3, the DNA is TGCAGCGTTGAACCCGGGGGGACTCAGGGCGGTGAAAAACTGTTTTTT. This codes for CSVEPGGTQGGEKLFF.

The chain joins TRBV19 to TRBJ2-5; 11 nucleotides align to TRBD2. Germline CDR1 LNHDA, CDR2 SQIVND (reference sequence). This CDR3 is 17 amino acids long. Trimming took 0 bases from V and 5 from J; bases not matched to a gene: 8. The CDR3 nucleotides read TGTGCCAGTAGTATAGACCCCCTAGCGGGGGGCCGGGAGACCCAGTACTTC. Residues: CASSIDPLAGGRETQYF.

This chain joins TRBV28 and TRBJ2-6; 10 bases line up with TRBD1. This CDR3 spans 15 amino acids. The junction had 9 bases not matched to a gene; V was cut back by 4 bases and J by 12 bases. Germline CDR1 is MDHEN and CDR2 is SYDVKM. The CDR3 bases are TGTGCCAGCAGTTCCTCCGGGACAGGGGCGACCGTCCTGACTTTC. Translation: CASSSSGTGATVLTF.

The chain is built from TRBV27 and TRBJ1-6; D gene uncertain. The CDR3 has 16 amino acids. Germline lookup yields CDR1 MNHEY and CDR2 SMNVEV (reference sequence). Trimming took off 3 bases at V and 0 bases at J, with 9 bases between the two ends. The CDR3 region has the DNA TGTGCCAGCAGTTTCGAAGGCAGCTCCTATAATTCACCCCTCCACTTT. Its translation: CASSFEGSSYNSPLHF.

This chain uses TRBV29-1 with TRBJ1-5, with TRBD1 matching over 8 bases. The length of the CDR3 is 14 residues. Germline values: CDR1 SQVTM, CDR2 ANQGSEA. J lost 4 bases, V lost 6 bases, and 8 bases had no gene match. The CDR3 DNA reads as TGCAGCGTCGCCCAGACAGGGGAAAATCAGCCCCAGCATTTT. It translates to CSVAQTGENQPQHF.

This clone was detected many times. The V gene is TRBV19, the J gene TRBJ2-3; 9 bases match TRBD1. With V trimmed by 10 bases and J by 5 bases, 10 bases remained unmatched. Germline V gene sequence: CDR1 LNHDA, CDR2 SQIVND (reference sequence). The CDR3 totals 14 residues. CDR3 coding DNA: TGTGCCACCATGGACAGGGGTGGAGGAGATACGCAGTATTTT. Amino acid sequence: CATMDRGGGDTQYF.

J is TRBJ1-2 and V is TRBV6-5; D remains unclear. Germline-derived CDR1 and CDR2 are MNHEY and SVGAGI. This CDR3 contains 15 residues. Trimming left V 2 bases short and J 2 bases short, with 12 bases between. CDR3 protein: CASSYQDYSNYGYTF. As DNA, the CDR3 is TGTGCCAGCAGTTACCAGGATTACAGCAACTATGGCTACACCTTC.

Ten or more counts support this clone. Other DNA sequences in the same sample also yield this CDR3. The gene calls are TRBV7-9 and TRBJ2-5; 9 positions agree with TRBD1. The CDR3 runs 14 residues. Germline trimming cut 5 bases from V and 2 bases from J; bases unmatched to any gene: 3. Germline CDR1 and CDR2: SEHNR and FQNEAQ (reference sequence). The CDR3: CASSPGQGQETQYF. CDR3 nucleotides: TGTGCCAGCAGCCCCGGACAGGGGCAAGAGACCCAGTACTTC.

This clone was counted many times. Other nucleotide sequences from this sample produce the same CDR3. This chain links TRBV18 with TRBJ2-5, with D hard to call. There are 12 residues in the CDR3. V dropped 3 bases and J dropped 0 bases, with 2 bases sitting between them. Germline V gene data show CDR1 as KGHSH and CDR2 as LQKENI. The CDR3 spells CASSPYQETQYF. The CDR3 DNA reads as TGTGCCAGCTCACCGTACCAAGAGACCCAGTACTTC.

This clone was counted ten times or more. The V and J genes are TRBV6-5 and TRBJ1-5; 9 bases agree with TRBD1. The germline CDR1 and CDR2 sequences are MNHEY and SVGAGI. J lost 6 bases, V lost 6 bases, and 9 bases had no gene match. The CDR3 covers 15 residues. The CDR3 protein is CASRALGQGVQPQHF. Written as DNA, the CDR3 is TGTGCCAGCAGGGCGCTGGGACAGGGAGTTCAGCCCCAGCATTTT.

This sequence joins TRBV5-6 and TRBJ1-3; D is perhaps TRBD1 (6 bases). Trimming pared 4 bases from V and 1 base from J, leaving 9 bases between. CDR3 length equals 14 residues. Germline V lookup: CDR1 SGHDT, CDR2 YYEEEE. CDR3 bases: TGTGCCAGCAGCAAACAGGGTTCTGGAAACACCATATATTTT. Its translation: CASSKQGSGNTIYF.

This sequence joins TRBV5-1 and TRBJ2-1, with D perhaps TRBD1 (5 bases). The CDR3 sequence is 16 residues long. The V and J ends lost 0 bases and 6 bases respectively, with 16 bases between them. The germline gives CDR1 SGHRS, CDR2 YFSETQ. In DNA form, the CDR3 reads TGCGCCAGCAGCTTGGATACAGGCTATCTGGGCAATGAGCAGTTCTTC. Amino acid sequence: CASSLDTGYLGNEQFF.

This clone has just a few counts. This chain uses TRBV30 with TRBJ1-4; TRBD1 aligns across 7 bases. The V and J ends lost 4 bases and 4 bases, in that order; junction bases with no gene match: 6. The CDR3 runs to 14 residues. The V gene's germline CDR1 is GTSNPN and CDR2 SVGIG (reference sequence). The CDR3 region is CAWKGTAINEKLFF. DNA for the CDR3: TGTGCCTGGAAGGGGACAGCCATTAATGAAAAACTGTTTTTT.

This clone was observed a few times. This rearrangement joins TRBV10-3 to TRBJ1-1; TRBD1 is a possible D gene (5 bases). V lost 6 bases and J 8 bases, leaving 16 bases between the germline ends. CDR1 is ENHRY, CDR2 SYGVKD, per germline. The CDR3 is 13 amino acids. The CDR3, as DNA: TGTGCCATCAGGGGGACTTCATCCGGAGAAGCTTTCTTT. It codes for CAIRGTSSGEAFF.

This clone was counted only a few times. Other DNA sequences in this sample translate to the same CDR3. The rearrangement links TRBV5-1 to TRBJ2-5; 7 bases match TRBD2. V lost 0 bases, J lost 2 bases, and 1 base stayed unmatched. This CDR3 is 14 amino acids long. CDR1 is SGHRS, CDR2 YFSETQ, per germline. The CDR3 is CASSLAGGQETQYF. The DNA of the CDR3 is TGCGCCAGCAGCTTGGCGGGGGGTCAAGAGACCCAGTACTTC.

CDR3 amino acids: CASSANSGGTDTQYF. In nucleotides, the CDR3 is TGTGCCAGCAGCGCAAATAGCGGGGGCACAGATACGCAGTATTTT. The J gene is TRBJ2-3, the V gene TRBV9; 8 positions agree with TRBD2. There are 15 residues in the CDR3. Germline V gene sequence: CDR1 SGDLS, CDR2 YYNGEE. The ends lost 3 bases at V and 1 base at J; junction bases unmatched: 4.

There are a few counts of this clone. The chain has TRBV2 and TRBJ1-2; TRBD1 matches 11 bases. V gave up 4 bases and J gave up 8 bases; unmatched junction bases: 9. Per the germline V gene, CDR1 is SNHLY and CDR2 is FYNNEI. This CDR3 is built from 15 residues. CDR3 bases: TGTGCCAGCAGTGGGACAGGGGGCGCGAAGTCAGGCTACACCTTC. This encodes CASSGTGGAKSGYTF.

The V gene is TRBV11-2, the J gene TRBJ2-3, with TRBD2 identical over 7 bases. CDR3 length: 16 amino acids. V was pared by 6 bases and J by 2 bases, with 11 bases of the junction left unmatched. CDR1 is SGHAT and CDR2 is FQNNGV in the germline V gene. The CDR3 DNA reads as TGTGCCAGCAGTCGAGGGGAGGGGCCCTACACAGATACGCAGTATTTT. Amino acid sequence: CASSRGEGPYTDTQYF.

This clone has a handful of counts. The genes are TRBV5-4 and TRBJ2-3, with TRBD1 matching over 8 bases. V was clipped by 2 bases and J by 6 bases; unmatched bases: 8. CDR1 and CDR2 from the germline V gene are SGHNT and YYREEE (reference sequence). The CDR3 is 15 amino acids. The CDR3 DNA is TGTGCCAGCAGCTTTGGGGACAGGAGGAAGGATACGCAGTATTTT. This codes for CASSFGDRRKDTQYF.

The chain couples TRBV6-6 to TRBJ2-5; 13 bases align to TRBD2. The CDR3 runs 16 residues. J was trimmed by 5 bases and V by 5 bases; bases with no gene match: 8. In germline, CDR1 is MNHNY, CDR2 SVGAGI (reference sequence). CDR3 sequence: CASSHRELAGGETQYF. The CDR3 nucleotides read TGTGCCAGCAGTCACCGAGAACTAGCGGGGGGGGAGACCCAGTACTTC.

This clone was recorded once. The chain joins TRBV7-2 to TRBJ2-5; 7 bases line up with TRBD1. Germline assignment: CDR1 SGHTA and CDR2 FQGNSA. The CDR3 runs to 15 residues. The ends lost 4 bases at V and 5 bases at J; junction bases unmatched: 10. The CDR3 region is CASSSSSDRWETQYF. CDR3 nucleotides: TGTGCCAGCAGCTCGTCTTCGGACAGGTGGGAGACCCAGTACTTC.

Only a few counts were recorded for this clone. J is TRBJ1-1 and V is TRBV2; D gene uncertain. The CDR3 extends over 13 amino acids. The germline CDR1 and CDR2 sequences are SNHLY and FYNNEI. The V end lost 4 bases, the J end lost 0 bases, and 6 bases lay between the germline ends. CDR3 in amino acids: CASSVTLNTEAFF. Here the CDR3 DNA reads TGTGCCAGCAGTGTTACTCTGAACACTGAAGCTTTCTTT.

In this sample, this clone turned up a few times. V gene TRBV28 combines with J gene TRBJ1-4, with D uncertain. Germline V lookup: CDR1 MDHEN, CDR2 SYDVKM. This CDR3 spans 13 amino acids. With 5 bases removed from V and 5 bases from J, the gap between germline ends came to 9 bases. The CDR3 nucleotides read TGTGCCAGCAGTCCCCACAACAATGAAAAACTGTTTTTT. Protein: CASSPHNNEKLFF.

The V gene is TRBV5-1, the J gene TRBJ2-1; perhaps TRBD1 as D (6 bases). The CDR3 sequence is 15 residues long. CDR1 and CDR2 from the germline V gene are SGHRS and YFSETQ. V lost 0 bases, J lost 6 bases, and 13 bases lay in between. As DNA, the CDR3 is TGCGCCAGCAGCTTGGATACCGGGACAACCAATGAGCAGTTCTTC. Translating it yields CASSLDTGTTNEQFF. Together with reference TRBV5-1 and TRBJ2-1, the CDR3 gives the full variable domain: KAGVTQTPRYLIKTRGQQVTLSCSPISGHRSVSWYQQTPGQGLQFLFEYFSETQRNKGNFPGRFSGRQFSNSRSEMNVSTLELGDSALYLCASSLDTGTTNEQFFGPGTRLTVL.

This clone was counted only a few times. V and J are TRBV7-8 and TRBJ2-7, with D perhaps matching TRBD2 (7 bases). The ends were cut back, 3 bases at V and 2 bases at J, with 26 bases in the middle. Germline loops: CDR1 SGHVS, CDR2 FQNEAQ. The CDR3 has 19 residues. For the CDR3, the DNA is TGTGCCAGCAGCTTCGGGACGCCGGACAGCGGGACTGGCCCCTACGAGCAGTACTTC. Residues: CASSFGTPDSGTGPYEQYF. Using reference TRBV7-8 and TRBJ2-7 for the parts outside the CDR3, the full variable domain is GAGVSQSPRYKVAKRGQDVALRCDPISGHVSLFWYQQALGQGPEFLTYFQNEAQLDKSGLPSDRFFAERPEGSVSTLKIQRTQQEDSAVYLCASSFGTPDSGTGPYEQYFGPGTRLTVT.